These 7 T cell receptor beta chains share one sample of origin, sequenced in a study of cytomegalovirus exposure and HLA in healthy donors. PCR involved 60 Vbeta and 13 Jbeta primers. Using immunoSEQ multiplex PCR, the repertoire was profiled, and TCRdb retains in-frame clones only, with some absent. The repertoire consists of some 150,000 clones, with 70% to 85% occurring once and the leading ten covering roughly 2.5%. Sequencing was carried out using PBMCs. The receptors derive from a human donor in good health.

The genes are TRBV2 and TRBJ2-1; the match to TRBD1 covers 7 bases. The CDR3 covers 13 residues. Germline V gene lookup returns CDR1 SNHLY and CDR2 FYNNEI. V was pared by 5 bases and J by 9 bases, with 7 bases of the junction left unmatched. This CDR3 is CASSPRTGGEQFF. CDR3 bases: TGTGCCAGCAGTCCCAGGACAGGAGGTGAGCAGTTCTTC. The full variable domain, in which reference TRBV2 and TRBJ2-1 provide the parts outside the CDR3, is EPEVTQTPSHQVTQMGQEVILRCVPISNHLYFYWYRQILGQKVEFLVSFYNNEISEKSEIFDDQFSVERPDGSNFTLKIRSTKLEDSAMYFCASSPRTGGEQFFGPGTRLTVL.

This clone was recorded once. V is TRBV11-3 and J is TRBJ2-2; 10 nucleotides align to TRBD2. CDR1 and CDR2 from the germline V gene are SGHNT and YENEEA. The CDR3 loop spans 16 amino acids. Trimming at V came to 5 bases and at J to 3 bases, leaving 6 bases not matched to a gene. This chain's CDR3 is CASSLSGGADTGELFF. CDR3 sequence (DNA): TGTGCCAGCAGCCTCAGCGGGGGGGCCGACACCGGGGAGCTGTTTTTT.

The chain combines TRBV5-6 with TRBJ2-2, with 8 positions matching TRBD1. Germline CDR1 SGHDT, CDR2 YYEEEE. CDR3 length: 16 residues. The J segment lost 2 bases and the V segment lost 5 bases, leaving 8 bases of the junction unmatched. The CDR3 DNA reads as TGTGCCAGCAGACCCGACAGGGGCCTAAACACCGGGGAGCTGTTTTTT. Amino acids: CASRPDRGLNTGELFF. Full variable domain (missing parts from reference TRBV5-6 and TRBJ2-2): DAGVTQSPTHLIKTRGQQVTLRCSPKSGHDTVSWYQQALGQGPQFIFQYYEEEERQRGNFPDRFSGHQFPNYSSELNVNALLLGDSALYLCASRPDRGLNTGELFFGEGSRLTVL.

The DNA for the CDR3 is TGCAGTGCTAGAACTGATAATGAGCAGTTCTTC. Its translation is CSARTDNEQFF. J is TRBJ2-1 and V is TRBV20-1; D unclear. The CDR3 is made up of 11 amino acids. The V gene lost 2 bases and the J gene lost 7 bases, with 6 bases spanning the gap. CDR1 DFQATT and CDR2 SNEGSKA come from the germline V gene (reference sequence).

This chain joins TRBV4-1 and TRBJ2-7; TRBD1 matches at 7 bases. V lost 3 bases and J lost 0; bases outside the gene matches: 11. The CDR3 is made up of 17 amino acids. Germline V lookup: CDR1 MGHRA, CDR2 YSYEKL. CDR3 DNA sequence: TGCGCCAGCAGCCAGGAGACAGGGCCGGGGAGCTCCTACGAGCAGTACTTC. It translates to CASSQETGPGSSYEQYF.

The V gene is TRBV7-9, the J gene TRBJ2-1; maybe TRBD2 (6 bases). V lost 3 bases to trimming and J lost 5 bases, with 14 bases between them. This CDR3 comprises 15 residues. CDR1 and CDR2 from the germline V gene are SEHNR and FQNEAQ (reference sequence). The CDR3 protein is CASSLVGLTNNEQFF. The CDR3 region has the DNA TGTGCCAGCAGCTTGGTAGGACTAACGAACAATGAGCAGTTCTTC.

The rearrangement uses TRBV29-1 and TRBJ1-3; TRBD1 agrees at 7 bases. The CDR3 consists of 14 residues. Germline values: CDR1 SQVTM, CDR2 ANQGSEA. The ends lost 0 bases at V and 1 base at J; junction bases unmatched: 0. The CDR3 nucleotides read TGCAGCGTTGAAGAGACAGGGTCTGGAAACACCATATATTTT. As protein: CSVEETGSGNTIYF. Using reference TRBV29-1 and TRBJ1-3 for the parts outside the CDR3, the full variable domain is SAVISQKPSRDICQRGTSLTIQCQVDSQVTMMFWYRQQPGQSLTLIATANQGSEATYESGFVIDKFPISRPNLTFSTLTVSNMSPEDSSIYLCSVEETGSGNTIYFGEGSWLTVV.